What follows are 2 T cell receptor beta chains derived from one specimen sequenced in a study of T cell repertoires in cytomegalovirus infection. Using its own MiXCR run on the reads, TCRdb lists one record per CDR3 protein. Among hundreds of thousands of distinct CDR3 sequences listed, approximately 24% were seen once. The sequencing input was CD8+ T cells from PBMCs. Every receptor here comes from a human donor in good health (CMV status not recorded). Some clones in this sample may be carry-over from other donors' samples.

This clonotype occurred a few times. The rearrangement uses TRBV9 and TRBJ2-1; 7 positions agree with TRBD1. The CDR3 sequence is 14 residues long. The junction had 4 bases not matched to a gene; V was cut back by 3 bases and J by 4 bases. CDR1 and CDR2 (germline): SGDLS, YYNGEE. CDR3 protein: CASSADRLYNEQFF. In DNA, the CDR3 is TGTGCCAGCAGCGCGGACAGGTTGTACAATGAGCAGTTCTTC.

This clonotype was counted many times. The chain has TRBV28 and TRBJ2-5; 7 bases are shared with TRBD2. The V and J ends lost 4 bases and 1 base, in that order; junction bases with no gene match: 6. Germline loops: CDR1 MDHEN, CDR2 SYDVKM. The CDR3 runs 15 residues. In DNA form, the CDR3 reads TGTGCCAGCAGTTGGGAGGGGTCCCTCCAAGAGACCCAGTACTTC. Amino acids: CASSWEGSLQETQYF. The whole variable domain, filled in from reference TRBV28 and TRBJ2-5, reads DVKVTQSSRYLVKRTGEKVFLECVQDMDHENMFWYRQDPGLGLRLIYFSYDVKMKEKGDIPEGYSVSREKKERFSLILESASTNQTSMYLCASSWEGSLQETQYFGPGTRLLVL.